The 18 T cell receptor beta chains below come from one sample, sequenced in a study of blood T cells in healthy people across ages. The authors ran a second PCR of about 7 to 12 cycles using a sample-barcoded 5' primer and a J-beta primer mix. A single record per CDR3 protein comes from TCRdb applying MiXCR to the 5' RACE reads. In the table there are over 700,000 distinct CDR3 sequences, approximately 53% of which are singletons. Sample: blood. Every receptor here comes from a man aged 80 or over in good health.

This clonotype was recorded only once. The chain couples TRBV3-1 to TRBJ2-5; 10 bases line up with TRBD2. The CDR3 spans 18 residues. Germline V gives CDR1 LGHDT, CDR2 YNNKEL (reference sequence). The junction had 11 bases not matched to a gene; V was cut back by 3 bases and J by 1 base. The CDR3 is CASSHGGLAEWVQETQYF. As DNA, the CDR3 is TGTGCCAGCAGCCACGGAGGACTAGCGGAGTGGGTCCAAGAGACCCAGTACTTC.

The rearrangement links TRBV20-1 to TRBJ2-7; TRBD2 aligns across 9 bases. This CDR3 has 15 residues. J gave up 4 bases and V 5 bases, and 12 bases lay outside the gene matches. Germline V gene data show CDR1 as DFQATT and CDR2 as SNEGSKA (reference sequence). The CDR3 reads CSALRGAGGGYEQYF. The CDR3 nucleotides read TGCAGTGCTCTTCGTGGAGCGGGGGGTGGATACGAGCAGTACTTC.

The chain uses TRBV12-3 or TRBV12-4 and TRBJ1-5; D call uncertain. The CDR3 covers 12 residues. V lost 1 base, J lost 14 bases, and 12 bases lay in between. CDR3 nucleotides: TGTGCCAGCAGTTTAGGCTTGCGGGGAGAGCATTTT. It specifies CASSLGLRGEHF.

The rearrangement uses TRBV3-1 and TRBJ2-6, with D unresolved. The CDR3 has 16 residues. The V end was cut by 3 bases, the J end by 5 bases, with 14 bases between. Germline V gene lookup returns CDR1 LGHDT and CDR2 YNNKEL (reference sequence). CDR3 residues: CASSQGWTGRANVLTF. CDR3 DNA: TGTGCCAGCAGCCAGGGATGGACGGGTAGGGCCAACGTCCTGACTTTC.

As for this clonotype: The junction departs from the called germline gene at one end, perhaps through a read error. The CDR3 spells CSAGDLGRNYEQYF. The CDR3 nucleotides are TGCAGTGCTGGAGATCTAGGCAGGAATTACGAGCAGTACTTC. V is TRBV20-1 and J is TRBJ2-7; D ambiguous. The CDR3 spans 14 residues. The germline V gene encodes CDR1 DFQATT and CDR2 SNEGSKA (reference sequence).

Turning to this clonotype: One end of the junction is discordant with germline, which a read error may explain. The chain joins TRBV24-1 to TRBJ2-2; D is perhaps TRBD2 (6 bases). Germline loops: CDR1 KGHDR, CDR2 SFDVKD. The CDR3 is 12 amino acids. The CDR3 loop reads CVTQRDTGELFF. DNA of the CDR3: TGTGTCACCCAGCGGGACACCGGGGAGCTGTTTTTT.

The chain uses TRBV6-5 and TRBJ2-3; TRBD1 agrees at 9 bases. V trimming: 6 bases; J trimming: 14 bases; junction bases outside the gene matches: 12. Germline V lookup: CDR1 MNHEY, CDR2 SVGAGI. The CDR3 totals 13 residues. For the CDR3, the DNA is TGTGCCAGCAGGTACAGGGGGCAGGGATACGCGTATTTT. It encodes CASRYRGQGYAYF.

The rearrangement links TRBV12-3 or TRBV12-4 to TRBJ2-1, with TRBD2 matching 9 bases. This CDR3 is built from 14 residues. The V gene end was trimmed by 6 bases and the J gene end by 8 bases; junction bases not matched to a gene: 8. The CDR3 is CASRLSGSGDEQFF. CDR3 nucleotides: TGTGCCAGCAGGCTTAGCGGGAGTGGTGATGAGCAGTTCTTC.

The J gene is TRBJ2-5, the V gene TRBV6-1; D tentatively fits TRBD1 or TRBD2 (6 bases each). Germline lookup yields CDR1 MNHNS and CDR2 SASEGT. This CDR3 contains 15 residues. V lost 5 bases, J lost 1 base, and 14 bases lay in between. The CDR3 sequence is CASSPRGRIQETQYF. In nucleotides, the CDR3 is TGTGCCAGCAGTCCTCGGGGGCGGATCCAAGAGACCCAGTACTTC.

The CDR3 is CAISGGVNSNQPQHF. The CDR3 coding sequence is TGTGCCATCAGTGGAGGGGTGAATAGCAATCAGCCCCAGCATTTT. The V call is TRBV10-3, the J call TRBJ1-5, with a possible D match to TRBD1 (5 bases). Trimming stripped 4 bases from V and 0 bases from J, with 10 bases between. CDR3 size: 15 residues. Looked up from germline, CDR1 is ENHRY and CDR2 is SYGVKD.

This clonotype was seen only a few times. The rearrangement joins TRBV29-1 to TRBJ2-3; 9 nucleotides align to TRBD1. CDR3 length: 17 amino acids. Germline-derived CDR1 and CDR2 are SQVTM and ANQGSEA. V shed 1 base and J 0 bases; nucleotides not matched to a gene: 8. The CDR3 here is CSVEVPDRGPSTDTQYF. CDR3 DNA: TGCAGCGTTGAAGTCCCGGACAGGGGACCTAGCACAGATACGCAGTATTTT.

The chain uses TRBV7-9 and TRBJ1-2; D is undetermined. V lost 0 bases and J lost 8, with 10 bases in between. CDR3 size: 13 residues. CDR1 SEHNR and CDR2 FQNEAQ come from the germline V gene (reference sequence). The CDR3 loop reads CASSLAPTMGYTF. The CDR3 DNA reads TGTGCCAGCAGCTTAGCGCCCACAATGGGCTACACCTTC.

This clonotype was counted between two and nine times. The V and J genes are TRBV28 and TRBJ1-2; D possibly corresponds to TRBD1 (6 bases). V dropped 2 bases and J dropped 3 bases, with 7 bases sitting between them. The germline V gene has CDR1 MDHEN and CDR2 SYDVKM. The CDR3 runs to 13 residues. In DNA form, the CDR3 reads TGTGCCAGCAGTTTAAGGGGGGACTATGGCTACACCTTC. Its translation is CASSLRGDYGYTF.

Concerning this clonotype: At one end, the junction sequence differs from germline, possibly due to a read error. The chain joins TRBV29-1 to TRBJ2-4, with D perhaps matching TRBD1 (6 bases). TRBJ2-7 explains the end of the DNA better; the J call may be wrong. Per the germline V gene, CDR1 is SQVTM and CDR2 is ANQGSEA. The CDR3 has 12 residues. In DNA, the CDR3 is TGCGGCGTTGGACAGTTTTCCTACGAGCAGTACTTC. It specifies CGVGQFSYEQYF.

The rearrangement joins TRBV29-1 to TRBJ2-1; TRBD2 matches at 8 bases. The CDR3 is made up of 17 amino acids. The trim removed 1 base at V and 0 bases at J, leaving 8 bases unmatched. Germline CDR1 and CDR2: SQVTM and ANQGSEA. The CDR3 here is CSVEGPLAASSYNEQFF. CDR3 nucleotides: TGCAGCGTTGAAGGTCCACTAGCGGCGAGCTCCTACAATGAGCAGTTCTTC.

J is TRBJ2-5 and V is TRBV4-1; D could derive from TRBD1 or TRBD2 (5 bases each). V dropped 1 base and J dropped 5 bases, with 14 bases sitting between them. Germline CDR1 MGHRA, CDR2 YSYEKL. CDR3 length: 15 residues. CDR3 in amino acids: CASSQVGRERETQYF. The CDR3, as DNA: TGCGCCAGCAGCCAAGTAGGCAGGGAGAGGGAGACCCAGTACTTC.

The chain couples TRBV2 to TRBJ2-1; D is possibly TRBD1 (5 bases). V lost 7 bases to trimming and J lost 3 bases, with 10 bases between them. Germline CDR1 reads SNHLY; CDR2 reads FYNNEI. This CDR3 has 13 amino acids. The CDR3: CASNGANYNEQFF. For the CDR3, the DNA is TGTGCCAGCAATGGGGCCAACTACAATGAGCAGTTCTTC.

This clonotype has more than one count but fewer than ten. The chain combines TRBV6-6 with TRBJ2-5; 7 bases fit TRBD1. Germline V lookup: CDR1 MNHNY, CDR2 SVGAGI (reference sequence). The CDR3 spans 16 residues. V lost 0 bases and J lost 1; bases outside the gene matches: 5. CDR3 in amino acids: CASSYSRDSFQETQYF. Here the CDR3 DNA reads TGTGCCAGCAGTTACTCTAGGGACAGCTTCCAAGAGACCCAGTACTTC.